The 21 T cell receptor beta chains reported below all come from one sample, sequenced in a study of early stage breast cancer tumors. TCRdb's copy holds only in-frame clones and misses some; the assay was immunoSEQ multiplex PCR. The table includes about 36,000 clones, 70% to 80% detected once. The source material was blood. These receptors originate from a person in their sixties with breast cancer.

The chain employs TRBV4-1 and TRBJ1-1, with no clear D. The CDR3 has 17 residues. Trimming removed 1 base at V and 2 bases at J, with 17 bases between. CDR1 is MGHRA, CDR2 YSYEKL, per germline. In nucleotides, the CDR3 is TGCGCCAGCAGCCAAGGGAGGGTCCAGCACCCCAACACTGAAGCTTTCTTT. It yields the protein CASSQGRVQHPNTEAFF.

This sequence joins TRBV6-4 and TRBJ1-6; no firm D call. This CDR3 spans 15 amino acids. The germline V gene encodes CDR1 MRHNA and CDR2 SNTAGT. V lost 0 bases to trimming and J lost 9 bases, with 12 bases between them. DNA of the CDR3: TGTGCCAGCAGTGACTCCCATGGGTCGGGTTCACCCCTCCACTTT. Protein sequence: CASSDSHGSGSPLHF.

The rearrangement uses TRBV28 and TRBJ2-2; D gene uncertain. V lost 6 bases, J lost 4 bases, and 15 bases lay in between. In germline, CDR1 is MDHEN, CDR2 SYDVKM. The CDR3 extends over 15 amino acids. CDR3 in DNA: TGTGCCAGCAGCGGCATCGCAATGGGCACCGGGGAGCTGTTTTTT. Translated, it gives CASSGIAMGTGELFF.

The chain recombines TRBV13 with TRBJ1-1; TRBD1 might be the D (5 bases). The V end was cut by 0 bases, the J end by 4 bases, with 9 bases between. Germline CDR1 reads PRHDT; CDR2 reads FYEKMQ (reference sequence). The CDR3 spans 14 residues. The CDR3 is CASSLGRRGTEAFF. The CDR3 nucleotides are TGTGCCAGCAGCTTAGGCAGGAGGGGCACTGAAGCTTTCTTT.

This clone occurred a few times. The chain uses TRBV30 and TRBJ2-5; no firm D call. CDR1 GTSNPN and CDR2 SVGIG come from the germline V gene (reference sequence). The CDR3 is made up of 13 amino acids. V was pared by 5 bases and J by 1 base, with 11 bases between. The CDR3 DNA follows: TGTGCCTGGTGTAAAAACAGCCAAGAGACCCAGTACTTC. Translation gives CAWCKNSQETQYF.

This chain connects TRBV30 to TRBJ2-7; TRBD2 might be the D (6 bases). V was trimmed by 3 bases and J by 0 bases, leaving 18 bases between them. In germline, CDR1 is GTSNPN, CDR2 SVGIG (reference sequence). The CDR3 runs 16 residues. Here the CDR3 reads CAWRGRDSPSSYEQYF. CDR3 nucleotide sequence: TGTGCCTGGAGGGGGCGGGACTCCCCGAGCTCCTACGAGCAGTACTTC.

The chain has TRBV2 and TRBJ1-5, with D possibly matching TRBD1 (5 bases). There are 15 residues in the CDR3. V dropped 1 base and J dropped 4 bases, with 11 bases sitting between them. CDR1 SNHLY and CDR2 FYNNEI come from the germline V gene. As DNA, the CDR3 is TGTGCCAGCAGTGAAGGCAGGGCTCGGAATCAGCCCCAGCATTTT. This encodes CASSEGRARNQPQHF. Supplemented by reference TRBV2 and TRBJ1-5, the full variable domain reads EPEVTQTPSHQVTQMGQEVILRCVPISNHLYFYWYRQILGQKVEFLVSFYNNEISEKSEIFDDQFSVERPDGSNFTLKIRSTKLEDSAMYFCASSEGRARNQPQHFGDGTRLSIL.

The chain is built from TRBV18 and TRBJ2-2; 7 positions agree with TRBD1. This CDR3 has 15 residues. The trim removed 3 bases at V and 0 bases at J, leaving 1 base unmatched. Germline V CDR1 and CDR2: KGHSH, LQKENI. In DNA form, the CDR3 reads TGTGCCAGCTCACCGGGACAGACGAACACCGGGGAGCTGTTTTTT. It is translated as CASSPGQTNTGELFF. Full variable domain (rest looked up from reference TRBV18 and TRBJ2-2): NAGVMQNPRHLVRRRGQEARLRCSPMKGHSHVYWYRQLPEEGLKFMVYLQKENIIDESGMPKERFSAEFPKEGPSILRIQQVVRGDSAAYFCASSPGQTNTGELFFGEGSRLTVL.

J is TRBJ1-4 and V is TRBV28; 7 bases are a match to TRBD1. V trimming: 3 bases; J trimming: 7 bases; junction bases outside the gene matches: 5. The CDR3 loop spans 14 amino acids. Germline values: CDR1 MDHEN, CDR2 SYDVKM. The DNA of the CDR3 is TGTGCCAGCAGTTTTATAGGGGGCGTTGAAAAACTGTTTTTT. It specifies CASSFIGGVEKLFF.

The rearrangement joins TRBV6-1 to TRBJ2-7, with D perhaps given as TRBD1 or TRBD2 (5 bases each). This CDR3 is 14 amino acids long. Germline lookup yields CDR1 MNHNS and CDR2 SASEGT. V dropped 5 bases and J dropped 3 bases, with 14 bases sitting between them. The CDR3 loop reads CASSWGTLIYEQYF. CDR3 DNA sequence: TGTGCCAGCAGTTGGGGGACGCTAATCTACGAGCAGTACTTC.

The chain recombines TRBV5-4 with TRBJ2-5; D possibly corresponds to TRBD1 (6 bases). The V and J ends lost 3 bases and 5 bases respectively, with 14 bases between them. CDR3 length: 14 residues. Germline CDR1 and CDR2: SGHNT and YYREEE (reference sequence). The CDR3 coding sequence is TGTGCCAGCAGCTCGAGGGGGTTTCGGGAGACCCAGTACTTC. It codes for CASSSRGFRETQYF. The whole variable domain, remainder taken from reference TRBV5-4 and TRBJ2-5, is ETGVTQSPTHLIKTRGQQVTLRCSSQSGHNTVSWYQQALGQGPQFIFQYYREEENGRGNFPPRFSGLQFPNYSSELNVNALELDDSALYLCASSSRGFRETQYFGPGTRLLVL.

The gene calls are TRBV23-1 and TRBJ1-1; D perhaps matches TRBD1 (5 bases). TRBV23-1 is sorted into the ORF group, with uncertain function. V lost 0 bases and J 6 bases, leaving 14 bases between the germline ends. The CDR3 is 15 residues long. The CDR3 nucleotides read TGCGCCAGCAGTCAATCGAGCATCGGGGCAGCTGAAGCTTTCTTT. Protein sequence: CASSQSSIGAAEAFF.

The J gene is TRBJ2-5, the V gene TRBV19; 9 bases align to TRBD2. V shed 1 base, J shed 5 bases, and the junction held 8 bases outside the gene matches. The CDR3 contains 16 residues. CDR1 is LNHDA, CDR2 SQIVND, per germline (reference sequence). The CDR3 DNA follows: TGTGCCAGTAGTATAGGGCGGGAGGGCCTGGGGGAGACCCAGTACTTC. It translates to CASSIGREGLGETQYF.

The chain uses TRBV9 and TRBJ2-7; no clear D gene. The length of the CDR3 is 14 residues. Trimming shortened V by 4 bases and J by 0 bases, and 11 bases separated the two germline ends. Germline V gives CDR1 SGDLS, CDR2 YYNGEE. The CDR3 DNA reads as TGTGCCAGCAGCCAGATGGTGAACTCCTACGAGCAGTACTTC. Translating gives CASSQMVNSYEQYF.

The chain has TRBV19 and TRBJ1-2; D is unclear. Germline-derived CDR1 and CDR2 are LNHDA and SQIVND (reference sequence). The CDR3 covers 13 residues. V was cut by 6 bases and J by 4 bases, with 12 bases left in between. CDR3 amino acids: CASRAGSPYGYTF. The CDR3 region has the DNA TGTGCCAGTAGGGCCGGGTCTCCCTATGGCTACACCTTC.

Here the CDR3 DNA reads TGTGCCAGCAGCACCCCTGGGACAGGAAACTATGGCTACACCTTC. Its translation is CASSTPGTGNYGYTF. The genes are TRBV6-1 and TRBJ1-2, with 8 bases aligning to TRBD1. The CDR3 covers 15 residues. With V trimmed by 6 bases and J by 2 bases, 8 bases remained unmatched. Germline V gene sequence: CDR1 MNHNS, CDR2 SASEGT.

This chain joins TRBV29-1 and TRBJ1-2, with 9 bases that match TRBD1. This CDR3 region has 12 residues. V dropped 4 bases and J dropped 8; count of bases not matched to a gene: 5. Germline V gives CDR1 SQVTM, CDR2 ANQGSEA. The DNA for the CDR3 is TGCAGCGTTGGGACAGGGGAAGTGGGCTACACCTTC. Its protein is CSVGTGEVGYTF.

The chain joins TRBV6-1 to TRBJ2-3; 8 bases match TRBD1. CDR3 size: 14 residues. In germline, CDR1 is MNHNS, CDR2 SASEGT. Unmatched junction bases numbered 0, after V lost 4 bases and J lost 0 bases. The CDR3 nucleotides are TGTGCCAGCAGTGGGGACAGGAGCACAGATACGCAGTATTTT. It codes for CASSGDRSTDTQYF.

J is TRBJ2-5 and V is TRBV18, with D perhaps matching TRBD2 (6 bases). Trimming removed 6 bases from V and 2 bases from J, with 10 bases in between. The CDR3 has 13 amino acids. From germline, CDR1 is KGHSH and CDR2 LQKENI. CDR3 in DNA: TGTGCCAGCTCTCCCGGGAGTCAAGAGACCCAGTACTTC. Translation gives CASSPGSQETQYF.

The V call is TRBV7-9, the J call TRBJ1-4; possible D gene TRBD1, 6 bases. The CDR3 contains 15 residues. Germline V CDR1 and CDR2: SEHNR, FQNEAQ (reference sequence). The V end lost 1 base, the J end lost 5 bases, and 11 bases lay between the germline ends. This chain's CDR3 is CASSLDGQRNEKLFF. CDR3 in DNA: TGTGCCAGCAGCTTAGATGGACAGAGAAATGAAAAACTGTTTTTT.

The V gene is TRBV28, the J gene TRBJ2-7; 8 positions agree with TRBD2. Germline-derived CDR1 and CDR2 are MDHEN and SYDVKM. CDR3 length: 14 residues. Unmatched junction bases numbered 10, after V lost 6 bases and J lost 6 bases. In DNA, the CDR3 is TGTGCCAGCAGGGTCTGGAGCGGGAGTGCCGAGCAGTACTTC. Encoded protein: CASRVWSGSAEQYF.